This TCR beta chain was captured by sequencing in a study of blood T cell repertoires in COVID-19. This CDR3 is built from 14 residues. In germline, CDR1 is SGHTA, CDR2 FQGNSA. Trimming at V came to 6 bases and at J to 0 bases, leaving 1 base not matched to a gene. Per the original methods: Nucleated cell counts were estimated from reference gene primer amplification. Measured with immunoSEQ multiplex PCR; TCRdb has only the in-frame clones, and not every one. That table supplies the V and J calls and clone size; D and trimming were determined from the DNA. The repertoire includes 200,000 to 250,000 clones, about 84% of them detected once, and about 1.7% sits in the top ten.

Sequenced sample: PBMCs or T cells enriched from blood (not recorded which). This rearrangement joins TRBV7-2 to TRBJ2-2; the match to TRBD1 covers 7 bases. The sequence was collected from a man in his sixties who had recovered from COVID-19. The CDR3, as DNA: TGTGCCAGCAGACAGGGGACGAACACCGGGGAGCTGTTTTTT. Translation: CASRQGTNTGELFF.